The subject of this entry is one T cell receptor beta chain. Its cognate antigen has yet to be identified. No much larger clonotype is one base removed from it; base qualities were not supplied. CDR1 and CDR2, looked up from the germline V gene, are MGHDK and SYGVNS. The CDR3 spans 13 residues, from the cysteine through the phenylalanine. Only the CDR3 DNA is retained, 39 bases long and in frame from the first base. Deletion took 5 bases off V and 6 bases off J, with a span of 11 bases between the germline ends. Enrolling through a virtual design, the prospective study's participants ranged in age from roughly 18 to 89 years and lived across 24 United States geographic areas. Cohort assignment in the prospective study relied on participant-reported clinical history from a screening survey and a study questionnaire. Recovered participants in ImmuneRACE Cohort 3 were defined as having two consecutive negative NP/OP PCR tests, clearance from a healthcare professional, or resolution of symptoms. In the prospective study, whole blood, serum and a nasopharyngeal or oropharyngeal swab were collected from each participant by mobile phlebotomists. Prospective study participants could optionally give additional blood draws and questionnaires over a 2-month period. Before DNA extraction, prospective study blood samples were shipped either frozen or at room temperature.

TCRbeta CDR3 regions were amplified from genomic DNA using the immunoSEQ Assay, a bias-controlled multiplex PCR. The study's processing was this. The number of nucleated cells in each sample was estimated from the amplification of reference gene primers within the assay. To quantify the absolute abundance of each unique TCRbeta CDR3 rearrangement, sequence reads were collapsed and filtered. For each sample, productive Simpson clonality was calculated as the square root of Simpson's diversity index over productive rearrangements. TCRdb limited this immuneACCESS table to in-frame rearrangements with V and J called. A share of clones is missing; checked studies link under half to unresolved V genes, and the rest is unexplained. That table furnishes V, J and clone size, whereas the DNA furnished D and trimming. Recorded for this sample are 100,000 to 150,000 clones; 70% to 90% of them occurred a single time. The ten largest clonotypes hold about 2.5% of the sample.

The sample originates from a study of blood T cell repertoires in COVID-19 (dated by TCRdb to 2020 to 2022). Regarding the complete study: Collaborator samples came from the United States, Italy and Spain and covered acute and convalescent phases of COVID-19. Samples were obtained from the ongoing ImmuneRACE study (first 160 participants) and from 1,000 to 1,500 subjects provided by 6 global collaborators. The repertoires were released in a freely available public database meant as a resource for research on the immune response to SARS-CoV-2. The prospective study material was composed of cDNA or gDNA derived from T cells, B-cell-depleted T cells, or PBMCs. The sample metadata nearly always contained a de-identified subject ID, COVID-19 status, age in years and sex. Subjects who had been exposed to COVID-19, were actively infected with it, or had recovered from it provided the deeply sampled blood TCRbeta repertoires that made up the dataset. Where HLA class I and class II types were available, the types were taken from metadata supplied by the sample provider, not from assay-based typing. On the study overall, not on this receptor specifically: The amount of clinical and demographic metadata varied by source and participant and was provided uncurated.

The chain links TRBV25-1 with TRBJ1-5; TRBD1 could be the D gene, as 5 bases match. This clonotype originated in a woman aged 45-65 years who had recovered from COVID-19. The sequencing input was PBMCs or T cells enriched from blood (not recorded which). The DNA sequence follows: TGTGCCAGCAGTATCGGAGGGGTTCAGCCCCAGCATTTT. This sequence encodes CASSIGGVQPQHF.